This T cell receptor (beta chain) was obtained from a study of T cell changes during pregnancy in multiple sclerosis (dated by TCRdb to about 2019). About the investigation overall: The study looked at changes in the T cell repertoire across pregnancy in women with multiple sclerosis.

The library was built by means of the immunoSEQ multiplex PCR assay. TCRdb retrieved this table from immuneACCESS and kept in-frame rearrangements only. Not all clones are present; in checked studies, unresolved V genes account for under half, and no reason is known for the remainder. The sample table contains roughly 40,000 clones; only one count was recorded for approximately 90% of them. The leading ten clones occupy around 1.2% of the sample. As regards this clone: The target of this receptor is not known. Per-nucleotide qualities are absent, and no much larger clonotype sits a single base away.

The germline V gene sets CDR1 to MNHEY and CDR2 to SVGAGI. The CDR3 sequence holds 12 residues, the cysteine and phenylalanine included. Solely the CDR3 DNA is kept, with 36 bases framed from the first base. Trimming removed 5 bases from V and 2 bases from J, leaving 6 bases between the germline ends. The chain uses TRBV6-5 and TRBJ1-1, with the D gene not clear enough to name. The sequence came from a female donor with multiple sclerosis, enrolled in a pregnancy study. Sequenced material: peripheral blood, taken before pregnancy. This receptor carries the CDR3 CASSRYNTEAFF. The sequenced DNA is TGTGCCAGCAGTCGCTACAACACTGAAGCTTTCTTT.